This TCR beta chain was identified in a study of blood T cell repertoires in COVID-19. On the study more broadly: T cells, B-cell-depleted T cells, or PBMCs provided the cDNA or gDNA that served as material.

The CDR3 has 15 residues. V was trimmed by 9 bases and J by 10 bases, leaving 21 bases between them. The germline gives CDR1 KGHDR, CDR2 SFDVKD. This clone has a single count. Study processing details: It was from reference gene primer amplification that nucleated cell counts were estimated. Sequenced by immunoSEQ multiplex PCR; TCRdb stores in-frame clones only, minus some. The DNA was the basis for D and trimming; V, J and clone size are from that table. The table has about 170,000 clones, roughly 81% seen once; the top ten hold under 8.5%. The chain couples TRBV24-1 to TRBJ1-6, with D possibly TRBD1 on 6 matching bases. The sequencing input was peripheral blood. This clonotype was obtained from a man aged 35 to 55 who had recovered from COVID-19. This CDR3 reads CATGRGQGMGSPLHF. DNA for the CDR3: TGTGCCACCGGACGAGGGCAGGGGATGGGATCACCCCTCCACTTT.